This entry is about one T cell receptor (beta chain). What it recognizes is unknown. The data originate from a study of T cell repertoires in cytomegalovirus infection. Background on the study: Matching HLA type and CMV infection were both indicated by public TCR beta signatures. Whole-study findings and limits: Ex vivo, HLA-C-restricted CMV-specific TCR beta clonotypes prevailed over the rest of the response.

TCRdb analysed the reads with MiXCR anew, one entry per CDR3 protein. The sample shows hundreds of thousands of distinct CDR3 sequences, roughly 46% of them seen only once. The CDR3 contains 14 residues. Germline V gives CDR1 SGHAT, CDR2 FQNNGV. Trimming cost V 6 bases and J 2 bases; bases outside gene matches: 5. This receptor was taken from a human donor in good health (CMV status not recorded). Some clones in this sample may be carry-over from other donors' samples. The sample was cultured PBMCs, taken from culture after CMV antigen stimulation. The chain employs TRBV11-2 and TRBJ2-7, with 9 bases identical to TRBD1. CDR3 nucleotide sequence: TGTGCCAGCAGTCGGACAGGGGCAACCTACGAGCAGTACTTC. Translated, it gives CASSRTGATYEQYF. Using reference TRBV11-2 and TRBJ2-7 for the parts outside the CDR3, the full variable domain is EAGVAQSPRYKIIEKRQSVAFWCNPISGHATLYWYQQILGQGPKLLIQFQNNGVVDDSQLPKDRFSAERLKGVDSTLKIQPAKLEDSAVYLCASSRTGATYEQYFGPGTRLTVT.